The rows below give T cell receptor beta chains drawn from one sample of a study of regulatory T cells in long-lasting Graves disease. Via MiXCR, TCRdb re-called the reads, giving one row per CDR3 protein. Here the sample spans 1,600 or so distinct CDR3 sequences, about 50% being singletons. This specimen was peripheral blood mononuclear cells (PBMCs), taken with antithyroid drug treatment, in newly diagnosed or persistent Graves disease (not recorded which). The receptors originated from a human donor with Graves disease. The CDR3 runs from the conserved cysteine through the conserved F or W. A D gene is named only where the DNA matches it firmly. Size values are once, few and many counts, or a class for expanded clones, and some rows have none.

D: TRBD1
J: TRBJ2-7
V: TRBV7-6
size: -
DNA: TGTGCCAGCAGCTCCGGGACAGGGTCGATGGAGTACTTC
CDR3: CASSSGTGSMEYF

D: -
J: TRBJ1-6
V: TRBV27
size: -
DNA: TGTGCCAGCACATTACAGGGATTTTCTAATTCACCCCTCCACTTT
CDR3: CASTLQGFSNSPLHF

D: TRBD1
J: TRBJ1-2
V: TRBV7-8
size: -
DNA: TGTGCCAGCAGCTTAGCGCTAACTCGGGGACAGATTTATGGCTACACCTTC
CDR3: CASSLALTRGQIYGYTF

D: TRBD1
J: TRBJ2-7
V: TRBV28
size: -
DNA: TGTGCCAGCAGTGTGGGACAGGCCAGATACGAGCAGTACTTC
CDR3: CASSVGQARYEQYF

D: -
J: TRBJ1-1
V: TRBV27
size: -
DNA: TGTGCCAGCAGTTTAGGCCGGGCCTTTGAAGCTTTCTTT
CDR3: CASSLGRAFEAFF

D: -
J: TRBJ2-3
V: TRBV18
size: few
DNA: TGTGCCAGCTCACCCCGGCGGGGCCCCACAGATACGCAGTATTTT
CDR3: CASSPRRGPTDTQYF

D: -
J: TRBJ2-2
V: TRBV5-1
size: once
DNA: TGCGCCAGCAGCTTTGAGACAGGTGCCGGGGAGCTGTTTTTT
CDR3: CASSFETGAGELFF

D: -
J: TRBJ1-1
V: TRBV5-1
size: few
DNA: TGCGCCAGCAGCCGGGACCCACAGAACACTGAAGCTTTCTTT
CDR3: CASSRDPQNTEAFF

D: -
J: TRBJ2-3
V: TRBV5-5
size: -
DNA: TGTGCCAGCAGCTTGGACGGGGCTAGCACAGATACGCAGTATTTT
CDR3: CASSLDGASTDTQYF

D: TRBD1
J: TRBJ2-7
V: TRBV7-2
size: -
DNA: TGTGCCAGCGGAATTGTCGGACAGGGGATATACGAGCAGTACTTC
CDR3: CASGIVGQGIYEQYF

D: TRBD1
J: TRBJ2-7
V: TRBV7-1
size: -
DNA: TGTGCCAGCAGCTCGGGACAGTATGTTCTGTACTTC
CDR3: CASSSGQYVLYF

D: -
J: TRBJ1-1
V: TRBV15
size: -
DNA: TGTGCCACCAGCAGAGAGAATACAGGAAGGGCTTTCTTT
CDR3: CATSRENTGRAFF

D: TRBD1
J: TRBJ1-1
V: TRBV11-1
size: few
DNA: TGTGCCAGCAGCTTAGGGAGGGGACAGGGGGGAGCTTTCTTT
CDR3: CASSLGRGQGGAFF

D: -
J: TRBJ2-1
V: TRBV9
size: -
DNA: TGTGCCAGCAGCGCTGACCGAGCTAGCTCCTACAATGAGCAGTTCTTC
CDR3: CASSADRASSYNEQFF

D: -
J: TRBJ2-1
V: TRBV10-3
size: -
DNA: TGTGCCATCAGTGACAGATCGAATGAGCAGTTCTTC
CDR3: CAISDRSNEQFF

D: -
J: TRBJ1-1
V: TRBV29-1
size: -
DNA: TGCAGCACTAAATTCGGGGGTGAAGCTTTCTTT
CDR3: CSTKFGGEAFF

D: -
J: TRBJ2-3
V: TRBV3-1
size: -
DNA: TGTGCCAGCAGCCAAGATATAGCTACCGGTACGCAGTATTTT
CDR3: CASSQDIATGTQYF

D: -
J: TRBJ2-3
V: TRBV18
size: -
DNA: TGTGCCAGCTCACCTCCGAGCAGCACAGATACGCAGTATTTT
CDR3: CASSPPSSTDTQYF

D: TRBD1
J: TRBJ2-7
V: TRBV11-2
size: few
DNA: TGTGCCAGCAGCTTCGACAGGGCCCTCTACGAGCAGTACTTC
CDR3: CASSFDRALYEQYF

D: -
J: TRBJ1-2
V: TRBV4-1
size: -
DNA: TGCGCCAGCAGCCAAGGGGTGAAGGGCACCTATGGCTACACCTTC
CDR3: CASSQGVKGTYGYTF

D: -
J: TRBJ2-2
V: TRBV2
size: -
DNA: TGTGCCAGCAGTGATCCGGCAGGGTGGGTCACCGGGGAGCTGTTTTTT
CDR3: CASSDPAGWVTGELFF

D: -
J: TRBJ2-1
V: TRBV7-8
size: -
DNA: TGTGCCAGCAGCCAACCGGGGGCGGTGGATGAGCAGTTCTTC
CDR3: CASSQPGAVDEQFF